A single sample is the source of the 32 T cell receptor beta chains below, sequenced in a study of blood T cell repertoires in COVID-19. Method: immunoSEQ multiplex PCR; TCRdb's copy keeps in-frame clones and lacks some. The data hold around 73,000 clones, with 84% observed a single time. Source material: peripheral blood. The receptor set was obtained from a human donor in a cohort sampled during active COVID-19.

The chain carries TRBV18 and TRBJ2-2; no reliable D call. Germline CDR1 and CDR2: KGHSH and LQKENI. This CDR3 is 14 amino acids long. V lost 4 bases, J lost 5 bases, and 11 bases lay in between. The CDR3 nucleotides read TGTGCCAGCTCACGACCCGGGTTAACCGGGGAGCTGTTTTTT. Its protein is CASSRPGLTGELFF.

This chain connects TRBV5-4 to TRBJ1-1, with a weak D call TRBD1 (6 bases). Per germline, CDR1 SGHNT and CDR2 YYREEE (reference sequence). V was cut by 4 bases and J by 0 bases, with 19 bases left in between. The CDR3 is 17 residues long. The DNA of the CDR3 is TGTGCCAGCAGCCCATCCGGGACAACTAGGATGAACACTGAAGCTTTCTTT. Translating gives CASSPSGTTRMNTEAFF.

The CDR3 DNA sequence: TGTGCCAGCAGCCAAGATCTAGTTAGGGGCGGTGGCTACACCTTC. Its translation: CASSQDLVRGGGYTF. The genes are TRBV4-2 and TRBJ1-2; TRBD1 might be the D (5 bases). This CDR3 has 15 amino acids. CDR1 and CDR2 (germline): LGHNA, YNFKEQ. The V end was cut by 0 bases, the J end by 7 bases, with 15 bases between.

This clone was observed a few times. CDR3 in amino acids: CASSLNRGQSTEAFF. CDR3 DNA sequence: TGTGCCAGCAGTTTGAACAGGGGGCAAAGCACTGAAGCTTTCTTT. J is TRBJ1-1 and V is TRBV6-5; 9 bases align to TRBD1. There are 15 residues in the CDR3. V dropped 4 bases and J dropped 4; count of bases not matched to a gene: 7. CDR1 is MNHEY and CDR2 is SVGAGI in the germline V gene.

CDR3 sequence: CASNPSPGGSYNEQFF. DNA for the CDR3: TGTGCCAGTAACCCTTCCCCGGGCGGGTCCTACAATGAGCAGTTCTTC. The chain is built from TRBV19 and TRBJ2-1; TRBD2 might be the D (5 bases). This CDR3 has 16 amino acids. Germline V gene lookup returns CDR1 LNHDA and CDR2 SQIVND (reference sequence). Trimming cost V 7 bases and J 1 base, with 17 bases left between them.

The rearrangement joins TRBV3-1 (or the pseudogene TRBV3-2) to TRBJ1-2; 9 bases are shared with TRBD1. CDR3 length: 15 residues. V lost 2 bases to trimming and J lost 2 bases; unmatched junction nucleotides: 3. Per germline, CDR1 LGHDT and CDR2 YNNKEL (reference sequence). The CDR3 region has the DNA TGTGCCAGCAGCCAACCCGGGACAGGGAACTATGGCTACACCTTC. Translated: CASSQPGTGNYGYTF.

This chain connects TRBV25-1 to TRBJ2-1, with D tentatively TRBD1 (6 bases). The germline V gene has CDR1 MGHDK and CDR2 SYGVNS. This CDR3 is built from 15 residues. Trimming took 2 bases from V and 6 from J, leaving 14 bases between them. CDR3 sequence reads: CASSEAGARRNEQFF. The CDR3 region has the DNA TGTGCCAGCAGTGAAGCAGGGGCTCGTCGCAATGAGCAGTTCTTC.

This sequence joins TRBV6-5 and TRBJ1-2; no reliable D call. From germline, CDR1 is MNHEY and CDR2 SVGAGI. The CDR3 covers 14 residues. The CDR3 loop reads CDRVLPKNPNGYTF. Written as DNA, the CDR3 is TGTGACCGGGTCCTCCCAAAAAACCCTAATGGCTACACCTTC.

This sequence joins TRBV19 and TRBJ2-2, with 13 nucleotides matching TRBD2. Trimming cost V 5 bases and J 4 bases; bases outside gene matches: 7. Germline loops: CDR1 LNHDA, CDR2 SQIVND (reference sequence). This CDR3 has 17 amino acids. The CDR3 here is CASSARLAGGFTGELFF. The CDR3 DNA reads TGTGCCAGTAGTGCCCGACTAGCGGGGGGTTTCACCGGGGAGCTGTTTTTT.

This chain links TRBV7-2 with TRBJ2-7; 7 bases are a match to TRBD2. This CDR3 region has 14 residues. The V gene end was trimmed by 2 bases and the J gene end by 4 bases; junction bases not matched to a gene: 5. Looked up from germline, CDR1 is SGHTA and CDR2 is FQGNSA. The CDR3, as DNA: TGTGCCAGCAGCTTAACGGGGGGTGGGTACGAGCAGTACTTC. It specifies CASSLTGGGYEQYF.

This clone was recorded only once. The rearrangement joins TRBV13 to TRBJ2-7; TRBD1 aligns across 9 bases. CDR1 and CDR2 from the germline V gene are PRHDT and FYEKMQ (reference sequence). This CDR3 is built from 16 residues. V gave up 5 bases and J gave up 6 bases; unmatched junction bases: 14. The CDR3 reads CASSQAGRGQGPEQYF. DNA of the CDR3: TGTGCCAGCAGCCAAGCAGGAAGAGGACAGGGGCCCGAGCAGTACTTC.

V and J are TRBV27 and TRBJ1-5; 7 nucleotides match TRBD1. J lost 2 bases, V lost 7 bases, and 11 bases had no gene match. CDR3 size: 16 residues. Germline values: CDR1 MNHEY, CDR2 SMNVEV (reference sequence). The CDR3 region is CASKSNTGVGNQPQHF. As DNA, the CDR3 is TGTGCCAGCAAAAGTAATACAGGGGTGGGCAATCAGCCCCAGCATTTT.

Turning to this clone: The junction differs from germline at one of its ends, possibly a read error. This rearrangement joins TRBV6-1 to TRBJ1-5; a weak D match, TRBD1 (6 bases). This CDR3 spans 14 amino acids. Germline lookup yields CDR1 MNHNS and CDR2 SASEGT. This CDR3 reads CASSEGGDLRPQHF. CDR3 DNA sequence: TGTGCCAGCAGCGAAGGGGGGGACCTACGGCCCCAGCATTTT.

As DNA, the CDR3 is TGCAGCGTAGTACAGGGGGGGCTCAATCAGCCCCAGCATTTT. Translation: CSVVQGGLNQPQHF. This chain uses TRBV29-1 with TRBJ1-5, with TRBD1 identical over 8 bases. CDR1 SQVTM and CDR2 ANQGSEA come from the germline V gene. The length of the CDR3 is 14 residues. V trimming: 6 bases; J trimming: 3 bases; junction bases outside the gene matches: 7. Complete variable domain (other parts from reference TRBV29-1 and TRBJ1-5): SAVISQKPSRDICQRGTSLTIQCQVDSQVTMMFWYRQQPGQSLTLIATANQGSEATYESGFVIDKFPISRPNLTFSTLTVSNMSPEDSSIYLCSVVQGGLNQPQHFGDGTRLSIL.

The V and J genes are TRBV4-1 and TRBJ2-5, with 7 positions matching TRBD1. CDR3 length equals 15 residues. J gave up 4 bases and V 1 base, and 6 bases lay outside the gene matches. Per germline, CDR1 MGHRA and CDR2 YSYEKL. Written as DNA, the CDR3 is TGCGCCAGCAGCCAAGGAAGAGACAGGGCAGAGACCCAGTACTTC. Encoded protein: CASSQGRDRAETQYF.

The chain has TRBV7-8 and TRBJ2-1; 10 bases are shared with TRBD2. With 5 bases clipped from V and 4 bases from J, the junction kept 14 bases outside the gene matches. CDR3 length: 18 residues. The germline gives CDR1 SGHVS, CDR2 FQNEAQ. The CDR3 DNA sequence: TGTGCCAGCAGCCCCCGTGGGATAGCGGGGGGCGTTTACAATGAGCAGTTCTTC. Encoded protein: CASSPRGIAGGVYNEQFF.

The rearrangement joins TRBV3-1 (or the pseudogene TRBV3-2) to TRBJ1-4, with 8 nucleotides matching TRBD1. V was clipped by 4 bases and J by 5 bases; unmatched bases: 3. Per the germline V gene, CDR1 is LGHDT and CDR2 is YNNKEL (reference sequence). The CDR3 has 14 residues. CDR3 nucleotide sequence: TGTGCCAGCAGCCGGACAGGGACGAATGAAAAACTGTTTTTT. Its translation is CASSRTGTNEKLFF.

The chain recombines TRBV6-5 with TRBJ2-2, with a tentative D call TRBD1 (6 bases). Trimming left V 0 bases short and J 5 bases short, with 13 bases between. CDR1 MNHEY and CDR2 SVGAGI come from the germline V gene. The CDR3 has 16 residues. The CDR3 sequence is CASSYSFAGTTGELFF. DNA for the CDR3: TGTGCCAGCAGTTACTCGTTTGCAGGGACAACCGGGGAGCTGTTTTTT.

The chain is built from TRBV6-6 and TRBJ1-1, with 7 bases aligning to TRBD1. Germline values: CDR1 MNHNY, CDR2 SVGAGI (reference sequence). The CDR3 loop spans 14 amino acids. Unmatched junction bases numbered 7, after V lost 5 bases and J lost 4 bases. As DNA, the CDR3 is TGTGCCAGCAGTACGACAGGGTACGGCACTGAAGCTTTCTTT. Protein: CASSTTGYGTEAFF.

V gene TRBV4-1 combines with J gene TRBJ1-2, with D perhaps matching TRBD1 (5 bases). Trimming cost V 2 bases and J 4 bases, with 14 bases left between them. Germline V CDR1 and CDR2: MGHRA, YSYEKL. The CDR3 consists of 15 residues. The CDR3 spells CASSQSPGLGYGYTF. The DNA of the CDR3 is TGCGCCAGCAGCCAAAGCCCAGGGTTAGGCTATGGCTACACCTTC.

This clone is labeled as medium-sized. The chain combines TRBV4-2 with TRBJ2-2; 8 bases match TRBD2. Per germline, CDR1 LGHNA and CDR2 YNFKEQ. The CDR3 runs to 17 residues. V was pared by 0 bases and J by 5 bases, with 8 bases of the junction left unmatched. The CDR3 DNA follows: TGTGCCAGCAGCCAAGATCGGGGGCGGGGGGAAACCGGGGAGCTGTTTTTT. Translation: CASSQDRGRGETGELFF.

The rearrangement links TRBV18 to TRBJ1-5; unclear D gene. V was clipped by 2 bases and J by 7 bases, with 9 bases between them. The CDR3 covers 13 residues. CDR1 is KGHSH, CDR2 LQKENI, per germline. Here the CDR3 reads CASSPSVSQPQHF. CDR3 bases: TGTGCCAGCTCACCATCTGTTAGCCAGCCCCAGCATTTT.

This chain links TRBV19 with TRBJ1-5; D is ambiguous. V was trimmed by 6 bases and J by 3 bases, leaving 12 bases between them. Germline V lookup: CDR1 LNHDA, CDR2 SQIVND (reference sequence). This CDR3 is built from 14 residues. The CDR3 bases are TGTGCCAGTAGCGGGGTAGGGTTCAATCAGCCCCAGCATTTT. It specifies CASSGVGFNQPQHF.

The chain is built from TRBV5-1 and TRBJ1-1; D ambiguous. Germline assignment: CDR1 SGHRS and CDR2 YFSETQ. The CDR3 is 14 residues long. Trimming left V 2 bases short and J 2 bases short, with 10 bases between. CDR3 DNA sequence: TGCGCCAGCAGCTTCCCCGGAGGTAACACTGAAGCTTTCTTT. Translated: CASSFPGGNTEAFF.

There are a few counts of this clone. The rearrangement uses TRBV6-4 and TRBJ1-1; a possible D gene is TRBD1 (5 bases). V dropped 0 bases and J dropped 4 bases, with 9 bases sitting between them. CDR3 length equals 14 residues. Germline V lookup: CDR1 MRHNA, CDR2 SNTAGT. CDR3 coding DNA: TGTGCCAGCAGTGACTCCTCAAGGGGCACTGAAGCTTTCTTT. Translating gives CASSDSSRGTEAFF.

CDR3 sequence (DNA): TGTGCCAGCAGTGAAATTGGTAGCGGGGGGAATGAGCAGTTCTTC. Its protein product is CASSEIGSGGNEQFF. The chain has TRBV6-1 and TRBJ2-1, with 10 bases matching TRBD2. CDR1 is MNHNS, CDR2 SASEGT, per germline. The length of the CDR3 is 15 residues. V gave up 2 bases and J gave up 7 bases; unmatched junction bases: 5.

The chain carries TRBV19 and TRBJ1-2; D perhaps matches TRBD1 (6 bases). Germline CDR1 reads LNHDA; CDR2 reads SQIVND (reference sequence). Trimming cost V 1 base and J 8 bases, with 17 bases left between them. The CDR3 covers 15 residues. CDR3 coding DNA: TGTGCCAGTAGTATAGCTGGGGGCCTCTCCCACGGCTACACCTTC. Protein sequence: CASSIAGGLSHGYTF.

This clone appeared a few times. The chain links TRBV2 to TRBJ2-4; 9 nucleotides match TRBD2. V was clipped by 6 bases and J by 0 bases; unmatched bases: 6. The CDR3 loop spans 16 amino acids. Germline CDR1 reads SNHLY; CDR2 reads FYNNEI. The CDR3 sequence: CASRALAGEAKNIQYF. CDR3 nucleotide sequence: TGTGCCAGCAGGGCACTAGCGGGTGAAGCCAAAAACATTCAGTACTTC.

This chain links TRBV20-1 with TRBJ2-3, with D uncertain. The CDR3 consists of 10 residues. The germline CDR1 and CDR2 sequences are DFQATT and SNEGSKA (reference sequence). Trimming cost V 6 bases and J 6 bases, with 7 bases left between them. The CDR3 DNA follows: TGCAGTGCGTCTCAGGATACGCAGTATTTT. It codes for CSASQDTQYF.

The chain links TRBV27 to TRBJ2-5, with 8 bases matching TRBD2. The V gene's germline CDR1 is MNHEY and CDR2 SMNVEV (reference sequence). CDR3 length equals 14 residues. With V trimmed by 4 bases and J by 3 bases, 4 bases remained unmatched. In DNA form, the CDR3 reads TGTGCCAGCAGTTACTCGGGAGGGGAAGAGACCCAGTACTTC. This codes for CASSYSGGEETQYF.

This chain links TRBV6-5 with TRBJ2-2, with 9 positions matching TRBD1. Trimming removed 4 bases from V and 4 bases from J; junction bases left unmatched: 7. Germline values: CDR1 MNHEY, CDR2 SVGAGI. This CDR3 is built from 16 residues. The CDR3: CASSSTPGQGTGELFF. CDR3 coding DNA: TGTGCCAGCAGTTCCACCCCGGGACAGGGCACCGGGGAGCTGTTTTTT.

V usage is TRBV9 and J usage is TRBJ2-5; 12 bases line up with TRBD2. After removal of 4 bases from V and 2 bases from J, the junction contained 3 bases not matched to a gene. The CDR3 is 15 residues long. Germline CDR1 and CDR2: SGDLS and YYNGEE. The CDR3 loop reads CASSTSGGSQETQYF. The CDR3, as DNA: TGTGCCAGCAGCACTAGCGGGGGGTCTCAAGAGACCCAGTACTTC.